The clone carrying this T cell receptor beta chain was seen a handful of times. The antigen is unknown. Germline V gene lookup returns CDR1 WNHNN and CDR2 SYGVQD (reference sequence). The V and J ends lost 4 bases and 7 bases respectively, with 13 bases between them. The length of the CDR3 is 13 residues. TCRdb processed the RT-PCR reads anew with MiXCR; each CDR3 protein has one entry. The sample comprises over 750,000 distinct CDR3 sequences, about 20% of which are singletons, and 10% to 13% rests with the top ten. The sample belongs to a study of response to subunit inactivated influenza vaccine. Study-wide points: A suggestion made by the authors is that each seasonal influenza vaccination recruits few new T cells.

This chain connects TRBV10-1 to TRBJ1-1; a possible D gene is TRBD1 (6 bases). Here the sequenced sample was PBMCs from blood, taken 4 to 6 days after vaccination. The receptor was derived from a man between 50 and 59 years old who received an inactivated influenza vaccine. In DNA form, the CDR3 reads TGCGCCAGCAGTGTAAACAGGGCCTATGAAGCTTTCTTT. Translated, it gives CASSVNRAYEAFF.